This T cell receptor beta chain was sequenced for a study of vaccination effects on CD4 cells after COVID-19. About the research overall: Vaccine administered to participants consisted of two doses of either BNT162b2 or mRNA-1273. The study sampled two convalescent patients 16 days and one week before vaccination. Study outcomes and limitations: Convalescent patients were scarce in the study, and it lacked early post-infection timepoints.

Libraries were prepared by immunoSEQ multiplex PCR; TCRdb keeps only in-frame clonotypes and omits some of them. This table holds approximately 46,000 clones, roughly 80% found once. Details on this clone: Its specificity is unknown.

Isolating CD4+ T cells followed less than 11 days of culture. The germline V gene encodes CDR1 LGHDT and CDR2 YNNKEL (reference sequence). This CDR3 region has 18 residues. V dropped 0 bases and J dropped 4 bases, with 22 bases sitting between them. J is TRBJ2-7 and V is TRBV3-1 (or the pseudogene TRBV3-2); D is uncertain. The sample here was CD4+ T cells from PBMCs cultured without peptide, taken before COVID-19 vaccination. The TCR comes from a human donor who had a prior SARS-CoV-2 infection. In nucleotides, the CDR3 is TGTGCCAGCAGCCAAGATCAGAGAGGATGGGTCGTTGAGTACGAGCAGTACTTC. Encoded protein: CASSQDQRGWVVEYEQYF.